This entry is about one T cell receptor beta chain. No antigen is known for it. Vbeta (60) and Jbeta (13) primers were used in the PCR. In the original analysis: Some 12 million shared chains were among the approximately 76 million unique TCR beta chains that a later analysis counted. Data came from immunoSEQ multiplex PCR; TCRdb stores just in-frame clones and leaves some out. The DNA was the basis for D and trimming; V, J and clone size are from that table. The data show about 78,000 clones, with roughly 72% seen just once and 8.5% to 14% held by the top ten. This record comes from a study of cytomegalovirus exposure and HLA in healthy donors. Findings and limits, study-wide: In an earlier analysis, most TCR beta V segments were productive about 87% or about 30% of the time. TRBV6-2, TRBV6-3 and some other V segments were unresolvable in 87-base-pair reads.

The CDR3 has 15 residues. Trimming took 0 bases from V and 6 from J, leaving 14 bases between them. Specimen: PBMCs. This clonotype was sampled from a woman in her forties in good health and CMV-seropositive. The genes are TRBV23-1 and TRBJ1-2; D remains ambiguous. TRBV23-1 is filed as an ORF, its function uncertain. The chain's CDR3 is CASSQSIQETNGYTF. The DNA of the CDR3 is TGCGCCAGCAGTCAATCGATCCAAGAAACTAATGGCTACACCTTC.